This TCR beta chain was retrieved from a study of PD-L1 blockade in urothelial cancer. Study-level background: Enrolled patients had been treated previously with 0 to 3 chemotherapy regimens.

Study observations and caveats: Below-median blood TCR clonality before treatment forecast better survival. Tumor-associated TCR clones expanded more in blood at 3 weeks in patients with durable benefit.

Diagnoses among patients were locally advanced or metastatic urothelial carcinoma. Of note for this clone: The antigen is undetermined.

CDR1 is KGHSH, CDR2 LQKENI, per germline. This CDR3 has 13 amino acids. Deletions cut 3 bases from V and 4 bases from J, with 9 bases between. Sequencing used immunoSEQ multiplex PCR; TCRdb keeps in-frame clones, though not all of them. The sample consists of about 100,000 clones, about 90% of them appearing once. The sequences come from PBMCs, collected around atezolizumab (anti-PD-L1) treatment. The genes are TRBV18 and TRBJ2-5; D is uncertain. This clonotype was sampled from a woman of 80 years or more with urothelial cancer. The CDR3 reads CASSPQARETQYF. CDR3 bases: TGTGCCAGCTCACCGCAGGCCAGAGAGACCCAGTACTTC.